The T cell receptor beta chain described here comes from a study of Graves' ophthalmopathy and Graves' hyperthyroidism. Background on the study: Sampling took place at initial diagnosis, with peripheral blood obtained before any treatment. Study-level points and caveats: In predicting ophthalmopathy progression, the model reached 70.59% sensitivity and 72% to 85% specificity.

About this clonotype: Its antigen is unknown. A much bigger clone sits one base away, suggesting this may be a read error.

The CDR3 consists of 16 residues. Per the germline V gene, CDR1 is MNHNS and CDR2 is SASEGT. PBMCs came from roughly 10 ml of fresh peripheral blood. The authors amplified TCR beta CDR3 regions, and they did so from RNA transcripts for repertoire sequencing. After a first-round RT-PCR with HTBI primers, a second-round multiplex PCR was run. MiXCR, run by TCRdb on the multiplex PCR reads, gives a single entry per CDR3 protein. Counted here are 450,000 or so distinct CDR3 sequences, approximately 15% occurring once; the ten biggest clones make up 9.8%. This TCR was sampled from a woman between 25 and 40 years old with Graves' ophthalmopathy. The sequencing input was blood. This chain connects TRBV6-1 to TRBJ2-5; TRBD1 matches at 9 bases. The CDR3 is CASSLRDREAKGTKYF. CDR3 DNA sequence: TGTGCCAGCAGTCTCCGGGACAGGGAGGCAAAGGGGACCAAGTACTTC.